Presented here are 27 T cell receptor beta chains from one specimen sequenced in a study of siplizumab effects on memory and regulatory T cells. Produced via immunoSEQ multiplex PCR; TCRdb's table is partial and in-frame only. The repertoire holds more than 95,000 clones, with about 94% as singletons. Sequences were obtained from non-Treg CD4+ T cells sorted from blood. All receptors come from a human donor in good health.

The chain links TRBV4-1 to TRBJ2-7; D is uncertain. The CDR3 contains 13 residues. Between the trimmed V and J ends, which lost 1 base and 6 bases, there was a span of 10 bases. Germline V gene sequence: CDR1 MGHRA, CDR2 YSYEKL. CDR3 loop: CASSQVTVSEQYF. The CDR3 DNA sequence: TGCGCCAGCAGCCAAGTCACCGTGTCCGAGCAGTACTTC.

This chain links TRBV20-1 with TRBJ1-2; 8 bases line up with TRBD1. Germline V gives CDR1 DFQATT, CDR2 SNEGSKA (reference sequence). Losses at the gene ends were 5 bases for V and 12 bases for J; bases not matched to a gene: 8. CDR3 size: 11 residues. The chain's CDR3 is CSARRTGSNTF. In DNA, the CDR3 is TGCAGTGCTCGCCGGACAGGGTCTAACACCTTC.

On this clone itself: At one end, the junction sequence differs from germline, possibly due to a read error. The chain carries TRBV25-1 and TRBJ2-6; unclear D gene. Germline CDR1 reads MGHDK; CDR2 reads SYGVNS. The CDR3 loop spans 12 amino acids. DNA for the CDR3: TGTGCAAGCACACCGGGGGCCAACGTCCTGACTTTC. It specifies CASTPGANVLTF.

J is TRBJ1-1 and V is TRBV25-1; D is unresolved. The length of the CDR3 is 16 residues. Germline-derived CDR1 and CDR2 are MGHDK and SYGVNS. Trimming left V 4 bases short and J 7 bases short, with 22 bases between. This CDR3 reads CASSVQRALLKGEAFF. CDR3 DNA sequence: TGTGCCAGCAGTGTGCAGAGAGCTCTCCTAAAGGGTGAAGCTTTCTTT.

The rearrangement uses TRBV5-1 and TRBJ1-1; 7 nucleotides align to TRBD1. V dropped 1 base and J dropped 0; count of bases not matched to a gene: 3. The CDR3 loop spans 15 amino acids. CDR1 is SGHRS, CDR2 YFSETQ, per germline. The CDR3, as DNA: TGCGCCAGCAGCTTGCGGGGACAGCTGAACACTGAAGCTTTCTTT. This encodes CASSLRGQLNTEAFF.

This clone showed up just once. The chain has TRBV5-1 and TRBJ2-2; D may be TRBD1 (5 bases). In germline, CDR1 is SGHRS, CDR2 YFSETQ. V was trimmed by 2 bases and J by 1 base, leaving 9 bases between them. This CDR3 region has 15 residues. CDR3 protein: CASSFGRENTGELFF. In DNA, the CDR3 is TGCGCCAGCAGCTTCGGCAGGGAGAACACCGGGGAGCTGTTTTTT.

V usage is TRBV2 and J usage is TRBJ2-3, with D possibly being TRBD2 (5 bases). The V gene's germline CDR1 is SNHLY and CDR2 FYNNEI. V dropped 6 bases and J dropped 4 bases, with 17 bases sitting between them. The CDR3 has 15 amino acids. CDR3 protein: CASRRGGARADTQYF. The CDR3 DNA sequence: TGTGCCAGCAGACGTGGAGGAGCAAGGGCAGATACGCAGTATTTT.

This clone occurred once. The chain uses TRBV11-2 and TRBJ2-7; 9 nucleotides match TRBD2. Trimming at V came to 5 bases and at J to 0 bases, leaving 5 bases not matched to a gene. CDR3 length: 15 amino acids. Germline assignment: CDR1 SGHAT and CDR2 FQNNGV. The CDR3 sequence is CASSPLAGSSYEQYF. CDR3 DNA sequence: TGTGCCAGCAGCCCCCTAGCGGGGAGCTCCTACGAGCAGTACTTC.

The chain joins TRBV7-9 to TRBJ1-5; a possible D gene is TRBD1 (6 bases). The CDR3 spans 15 residues. The V gene lost 1 base and the J gene lost 1 base, with 8 bases spanning the gap. Germline V gene data show CDR1 as SEHNR and CDR2 as FQNEAQ (reference sequence). CDR3 sequence: CASSLGTVSNQPQHF. The CDR3, as DNA: TGTGCCAGCAGCTTAGGGACAGTGAGCAATCAGCCCCAGCATTTT.

This clone was picked up one time. The chain links TRBV6-6 to TRBJ1-2, with D unresolved. The germline V and J ends were trimmed by 5 bases and 0 bases, with 10 bases remaining between them. Germline V lookup: CDR1 MNHNY, CDR2 SVGAGI (reference sequence). The CDR3 runs 14 residues. Here the CDR3 reads CASSPSTANYGYTF. As DNA, the CDR3 is TGTGCCAGCAGTCCGTCGACCGCTAACTATGGCTACACCTTC.

This clone was recorded once. CDR3 sequence: CASSLVTSGTYEQYF. As DNA, the CDR3 is TGTGCCAGCAGCTTGGTGACTAGCGGGACCTACGAGCAGTACTTC. The chain joins TRBV7-9 to TRBJ2-7; 11 bases map to TRBD2. This CDR3 is built from 15 residues. The germline CDR1 and CDR2 sequences are SEHNR and FQNEAQ (reference sequence). V shed 3 bases and J 2 bases; nucleotides not matched to a gene: 3.

The J gene is TRBJ2-2, the V gene TRBV19; no clear D gene. Germline V gene data show CDR1 as LNHDA and CDR2 as SQIVND (reference sequence). Trimming removed 2 bases from V and 7 bases from J, with 11 bases in between. The CDR3 has 14 amino acids. The CDR3 DNA sequence: TGTGCCAGTAGTATAAATTTCGGTGGCGGGGAGCTGTTTTTT. This translates into CASSINFGGGELFF.

This rearrangement joins TRBV30 to TRBJ1-2; D is ambiguous. The CDR3 is 14 amino acids. CDR1 is GTSNPN, CDR2 SVGIG, per germline (reference sequence). Deletions cut 4 bases from V and 7 bases from J, with 19 bases between. The CDR3 protein is CAWTTLPGRRGYTF. DNA for the CDR3: TGTGCCTGGACCACCCTTCCGGGGAGACGTGGCTACACCTTC. The full variable domain, rest sourced from reference TRBV30 and TRBJ1-2, is SQTIHQWPATLVQPVGSPLSLECTVEGTSNPNLYWYRQAAGRGLQLLFYSVGIGQISSEVPQNLSASRPQDRQFILSSKKLLLSDSGFYLCAWTTLPGRRGYTFGSGTRLTVV.

This clone was counted between two and nine times. The chain combines TRBV4-2 with TRBJ1-5; D remains ambiguous. This CDR3 is 15 amino acids long. In germline, CDR1 is LGHNA, CDR2 YNFKEQ. Trimming cost V 1 base and J 2 bases, with 9 bases left between them. DNA for the CDR3: TGTGCCAGCAGCCAAGGGCAGATGGGCAATCAGCCCCAGCATTTT. Protein sequence: CASSQGQMGNQPQHF.

The chain couples TRBV27 to TRBJ1-2; no reliable D call. The germline V and J ends were trimmed by 6 bases and 8 bases, with 16 bases remaining between them. Germline CDR1 is MNHEY and CDR2 is SMNVEV (reference sequence). The CDR3 has 13 residues. CDR3 residues: CASSLGRVGGYTF. The CDR3 DNA sequence: TGTGCCAGCAGCCTCGGACGGGTGGGAGGCTACACCTTC.

The sample holds a few counts of this clone. The same CDR3 also results from other DNA sequences found in this sample. V usage is TRBV20-1 and J usage is TRBJ2-5, with TRBD1 identical over 8 bases. Looked up from germline, CDR1 is DFQATT and CDR2 is SNEGSKA (reference sequence). CDR3 length equals 11 residues. CDR3 protein: CRGGQGETQYF. CDR3 sequence (DNA): TGCAGAGGCGGACAGGGAGAGACCCAGTACTTC.

The chain combines TRBV18 with TRBJ1-2; 7 bases line up with TRBD1. The J segment lost 0 bases and the V segment lost 2 bases, leaving 9 bases of the junction unmatched. The V gene's germline CDR1 is KGHSH and CDR2 LQKENI. There are 17 residues in the CDR3. CDR3 residues: CASSPFPTGQPNYGYTF. In DNA form, the CDR3 reads TGTGCCAGCTCACCATTCCCTACGGGACAGCCTAACTATGGCTACACCTTC.

The CDR3 loop is CASSEFYGHPGNEQFF. The CDR3, as DNA: TGTGCCAGCAGTGAATTTTATGGGCACCCAGGCAATGAGCAGTTCTTC. V and J are TRBV6-1 and TRBJ2-1, with D uncertain. Germline CDR1 is MNHNS and CDR2 is SASEGT. CDR3 length: 16 residues. V was clipped by 2 bases and J by 6 bases, with 17 bases between them.

This chain connects TRBV19 to TRBJ2-6; 7 bases map to TRBD2. Germline V gene data show CDR1 as LNHDA and CDR2 as SQIVND (reference sequence). The length of the CDR3 is 18 residues. Trimming cost V 7 bases and J 0 bases; bases outside gene matches: 12. CDR3 amino acids: CASTPPGEGHSGANVLTF. CDR3 coding DNA: TGTGCCAGTACCCCCCCCGGGGAGGGCCACTCTGGGGCCAACGTCCTGACTTTC.

The rearrangement joins TRBV4-2 to TRBJ1-2, with D tentatively TRBD1 (6 bases). Germline V gives CDR1 LGHNA, CDR2 YNFKEQ. V was clipped by 3 bases and J by 0 bases, with 11 bases between them. The CDR3 has 15 amino acids. As DNA, the CDR3 is TGTGCCAGCAGCCAGAACGACAGGCCTAACTATGGCTACACCTTC. Its translation: CASSQNDRPNYGYTF.

This chain joins TRBV28 and TRBJ2-4; D unclear. The germline V gene encodes CDR1 MDHEN and CDR2 SYDVKM. V was pared by 4 bases and J by 9 bases, with 13 bases between. This CDR3 contains 13 residues. The CDR3 region has the DNA TGTGCCAGCAGTTCATTTAATTCAGGCATTCAGTACTTC. It encodes CASSSFNSGIQYF.

The CDR3 loop is CAWPPGIPHYNSPLHF. CDR3 DNA: TGTGCCTGGCCTCCAGGGATTCCCCACTATAATTCACCCCTCCACTTT. This chain joins TRBV30 and TRBJ1-6; TRBD1 is a possible D gene (5 bases). V lost 5 bases to trimming and J lost 3 bases, with 17 bases between them. CDR3 size: 16 residues. Germline-derived CDR1 and CDR2 are GTSNPN and SVGIG (reference sequence).

The chain combines TRBV5-4 with TRBJ2-2; D is perhaps TRBD2 (6 bases). The CDR3 consists of 17 residues. V lost 4 bases, J lost 0 bases, and 16 bases lay in between. CDR1 and CDR2 (germline): SGHNT, YYREEE (reference sequence). DNA for the CDR3: TGTGCCAGCAGCCGGACTACCGGGACCCCGAACACCGGGGAGCTGTTTTTT. Translated, it gives CASSRTTGTPNTGELFF.

This rearrangement joins TRBV18 to TRBJ2-3, with TRBD1 matching over 9 bases. This CDR3 has 17 amino acids. Germline V gene data show CDR1 as KGHSH and CDR2 as LQKENI. Germline trimming cut 0 bases from V and 0 bases from J; bases unmatched to any gene: 4. CDR3 residues: CASSPPGQGPSTDTQYF. DNA of the CDR3: TGTGCCAGCTCACCACCGGGACAGGGTCCCAGCACAGATACGCAGTATTTT.

The chain employs TRBV6-6 and TRBJ1-4; D is ambiguous. The CDR3 runs 13 residues. With 2 bases removed from V and 8 bases from J, the gap between germline ends came to 9 bases. CDR1 is MNHNY and CDR2 is SVGAGI in the germline V gene (reference sequence). The CDR3 loop reads CASSYEWPEKLFF. CDR3 bases: TGTGCCAGCAGTTACGAGTGGCCCGAAAAACTGTTTTTT.

For the CDR3, the DNA is TGCGCCAGCAGCTTGGCCTCATGGTTGGACTACAATGAGCAGTTCTTC. Translation gives CASSLASWLDYNEQFF. V usage is TRBV5-1 and J usage is TRBJ2-1; unclear D gene. CDR3 length equals 16 residues. Germline V lookup: CDR1 SGHRS, CDR2 YFSETQ. The V and J ends lost 0 bases and 3 bases respectively, with 13 bases between them.

The chain is built from TRBV7-8 and TRBJ2-4, with a possible D match to TRBD2 (5 bases). Trimming shortened V by 3 bases and J by 9 bases, and 9 bases separated the two germline ends. This CDR3 spans 12 amino acids. Germline assignment: CDR1 SGHVS and CDR2 FQNEAQ. The CDR3 loop reads CASSFLASIQYF. The CDR3 DNA sequence: TGTGCCAGCAGCTTCCTAGCAAGCATTCAGTACTTC. Filled out from reference TRBV7-8 and TRBJ2-4, the complete variable domain reads GAGVSQSPRYKVAKRGQDVALRCDPISGHVSLFWYQQALGQGPEFLTYFQNEAQLDKSGLPSDRFFAERPEGSVSTLKIQRTQQEDSAVYLCASSFLASIQYFGAGTRLSVL.